This T cell receptor beta chain was documented in a study of blood T cell repertoires in COVID-19 (dated by TCRdb to the early 2020s). For context, the study as a whole: Samples from collaborators originated in the United States, Italy and Spain and spanned both the acute and convalescent phases of COVID-19. The material from the prospective study consisted of cDNA or gDNA derived from T cells, B-cell-depleted T cells, or PBMCs. The dataset comprised deeply sampled blood TCRbeta repertoires from subjects exposed to, actively infected with, or recovered from COVID-19. The repertoires were released in a freely available public database meant as a resource for research on the immune response to SARS-CoV-2. Samples came from the ongoing ImmuneRACE study (first 160 participants) plus 1,254 subjects from 6 global collaborators. A de-identified subject ID, COVID-19 status, age in years and sex were almost always included in the sample metadata. Where available, HLA class I and class II types were taken from metadata supplied by the sample provider and were not determined by assay-based typing. Broad study findings and their caveats: Clinical and demographic metadata were provided uncurated, with the amount varying by source and participant.

TCRbeta CDR3 regions were amplified from genomic DNA using the immunoSEQ Assay, a bias-controlled multiplex PCR. In the original analysis: Nucleated cell counts per sample were estimated from amplification of reference gene primers within the assay. To quantify the absolute abundance of each unique TCRbeta CDR3 rearrangement, sequence reads were collapsed and filtered. For each sample, productive Simpson clonality was calculated as the square root of Simpson's diversity index across productive rearrangements. TCRdb obtained this table from immuneACCESS and retained in-frame rearrangements with V and J assigned. These tables miss some clones; where compared with another copy, unresolved V genes account for less than half of the shortfall, and the remainder is unexplained. Clone size and V and J calls were adopted from that table, with D and trimming inferred from the DNA. Across this sample there are about 68,000 clones, with approximately 80% seen only once. The ten largest account for 20% to 25% of the sample.

As concerns this clone: The antigen it binds to is not known. Its ends do not fully match the called genes, so a read error is possible.

The collaborating institutions used their own protocols to collect whole blood in K2EDTA tubes. For TCRbeta analysis, collaborator samples were shipped as frozen whole blood, as isolated PBMCs, or as DNA extracted from either sample type. Measured from the cysteine to the phenylalanine, the CDR3 is 15 residues long. Only the CDR3 portion is preserved as DNA: 45 bases, with reading frame beginning at the first base. The germline V gene (reference sequence) provides CDR1 LNHNV and CDR2 YYDKDF. The sequencing input was peripheral blood. The receptor was derived from a human donor in a cohort sampled during active COVID-19. The rearranged segments are TRBV15 and TRBJ2-1, with 7 middle bases fitting TRBD1. The nucleotide sequence is TGTGCCACCAGGAGAGATCCGACAGGGTCCAATGAGCAGTTCTTC. Translation gives CATRRDPTGSNEQFF.